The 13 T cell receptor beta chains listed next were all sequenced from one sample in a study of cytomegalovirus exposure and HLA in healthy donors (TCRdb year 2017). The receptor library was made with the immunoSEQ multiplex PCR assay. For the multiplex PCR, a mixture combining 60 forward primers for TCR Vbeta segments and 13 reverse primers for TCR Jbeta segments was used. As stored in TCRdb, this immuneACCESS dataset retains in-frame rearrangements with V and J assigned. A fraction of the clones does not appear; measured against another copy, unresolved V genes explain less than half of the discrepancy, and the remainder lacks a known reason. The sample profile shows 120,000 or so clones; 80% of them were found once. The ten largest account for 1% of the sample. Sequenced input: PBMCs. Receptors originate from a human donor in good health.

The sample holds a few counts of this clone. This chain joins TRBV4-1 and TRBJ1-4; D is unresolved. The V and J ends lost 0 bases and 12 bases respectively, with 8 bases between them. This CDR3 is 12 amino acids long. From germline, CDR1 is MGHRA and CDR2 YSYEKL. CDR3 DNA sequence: TGCGCCAGCAGCCAAGATCTGAGGGAACTGTTTTTT. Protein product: CASSQDLRELFF.

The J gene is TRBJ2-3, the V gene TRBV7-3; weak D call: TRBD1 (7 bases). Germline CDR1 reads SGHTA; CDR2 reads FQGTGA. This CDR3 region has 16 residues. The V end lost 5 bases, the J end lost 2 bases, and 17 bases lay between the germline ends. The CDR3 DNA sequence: TGTGCCAGCAGCCCCAGGGGGGTTTCTTCCACAGATACGCAGTATTTT. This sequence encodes CASSPRGVSSTDTQYF.

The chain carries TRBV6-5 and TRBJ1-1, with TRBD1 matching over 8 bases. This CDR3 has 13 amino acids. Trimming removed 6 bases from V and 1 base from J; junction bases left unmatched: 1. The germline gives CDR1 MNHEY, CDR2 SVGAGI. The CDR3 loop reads CASRTGENTEAFF. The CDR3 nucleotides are TGTGCCAGCAGGACAGGGGAGAACACTGAAGCTTTCTTT.

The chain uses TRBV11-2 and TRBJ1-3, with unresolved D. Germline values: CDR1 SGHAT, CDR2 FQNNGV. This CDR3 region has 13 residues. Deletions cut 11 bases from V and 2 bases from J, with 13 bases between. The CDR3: CASSAPPGNTIYF. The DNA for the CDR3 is TGTGCCTCTAGTGCGCCTCCTGGAAACACCATATATTTT. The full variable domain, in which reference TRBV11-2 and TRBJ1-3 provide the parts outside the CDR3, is EAGVAQSPRYKIIEKRQSVAFWCNPISGHATLYWYQQILGQGPKLLIQFQNNGVVDDSQLPKDRFSAERLKGVDSTLKIQPAKLEDSAVYLCASSAPPGNTIYFGEGSWLTVV.

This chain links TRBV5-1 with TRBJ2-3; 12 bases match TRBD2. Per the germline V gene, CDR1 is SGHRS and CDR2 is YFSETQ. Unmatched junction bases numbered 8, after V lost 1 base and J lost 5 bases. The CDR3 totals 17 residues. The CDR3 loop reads CASSLNSASGGVDTQYF. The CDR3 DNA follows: TGCGCCAGCAGCTTGAATTCGGCTAGCGGGGGGGTAGATACGCAGTATTTT.

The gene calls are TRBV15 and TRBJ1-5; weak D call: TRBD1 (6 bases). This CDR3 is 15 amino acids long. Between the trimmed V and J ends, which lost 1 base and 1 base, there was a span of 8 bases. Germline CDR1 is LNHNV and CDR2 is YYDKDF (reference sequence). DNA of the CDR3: TGTGCCACCAGCAGAGTACAGGGAAGCAATCAGCCCCAGCATTTT. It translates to CATSRVQGSNQPQHF.

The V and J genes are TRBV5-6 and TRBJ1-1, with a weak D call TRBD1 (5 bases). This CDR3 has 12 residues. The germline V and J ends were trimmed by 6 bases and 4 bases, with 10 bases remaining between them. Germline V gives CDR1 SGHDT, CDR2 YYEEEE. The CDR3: CASNLGGTEAFF. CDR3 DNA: TGTGCCAGCAACCTGGGGGGCACTGAAGCTTTCTTT.

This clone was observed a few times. The CDR3 loop reads CASSYKGGGPYEQYF. The CDR3 nucleotides read TGTGCCAGCAGTTACAAGGGCGGGGGGCCCTACGAGCAGTACTTC. The chain carries TRBV6-5 and TRBJ2-7, with TRBD2 matching 8 bases. From germline, CDR1 is MNHEY and CDR2 SVGAGI. There are 15 residues in the CDR3. With 2 bases clipped from V and 2 bases from J, the junction kept 5 bases outside the gene matches.

This CDR3 reads CASSERRASGANVLTF. CDR3 DNA sequence: TGTGCCAGCAGTGAACGGCGGGCTTCTGGGGCCAACGTCCTGACTTTC. The chain recombines TRBV2 with TRBJ2-6, with D perhaps matching TRBD2 (5 bases). Germline CDR1 reads SNHLY; CDR2 reads FYNNEI. CDR3 size: 16 residues. Trimming removed 2 bases at V and 1 base at J, with 9 bases between.

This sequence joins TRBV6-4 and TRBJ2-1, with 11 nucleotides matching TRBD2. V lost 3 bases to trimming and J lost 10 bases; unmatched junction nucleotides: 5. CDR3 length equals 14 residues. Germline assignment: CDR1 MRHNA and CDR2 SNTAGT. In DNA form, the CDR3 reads TGTGCCAGCAGTGATCCACTAGCGGGGGACGAGCAGTTCTTC. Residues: CASSDPLAGDEQFF.

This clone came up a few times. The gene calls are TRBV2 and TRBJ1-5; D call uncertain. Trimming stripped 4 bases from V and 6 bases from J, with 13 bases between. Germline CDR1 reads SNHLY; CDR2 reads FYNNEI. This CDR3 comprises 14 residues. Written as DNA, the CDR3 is TGTGCCAGCAGTGTGTGGGGAGGTGGTCAGCCCCAGCATTTT. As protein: CASSVWGGGQPQHF.

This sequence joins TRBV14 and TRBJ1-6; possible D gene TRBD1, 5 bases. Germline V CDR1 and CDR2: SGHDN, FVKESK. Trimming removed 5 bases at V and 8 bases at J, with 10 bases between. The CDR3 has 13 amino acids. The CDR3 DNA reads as TGTGCCAGCAGCAGTCGGGGGGATTCACCCCTCCACTTT. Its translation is CASSSRGDSPLHF.

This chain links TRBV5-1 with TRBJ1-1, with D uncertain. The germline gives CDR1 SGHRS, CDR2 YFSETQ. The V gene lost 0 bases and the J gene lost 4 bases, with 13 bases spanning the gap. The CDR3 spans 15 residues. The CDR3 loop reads CASSLEVGRSTEAFF. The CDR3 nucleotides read TGCGCCAGCAGCTTGGAGGTAGGGAGGAGCACTGAAGCTTTCTTT.